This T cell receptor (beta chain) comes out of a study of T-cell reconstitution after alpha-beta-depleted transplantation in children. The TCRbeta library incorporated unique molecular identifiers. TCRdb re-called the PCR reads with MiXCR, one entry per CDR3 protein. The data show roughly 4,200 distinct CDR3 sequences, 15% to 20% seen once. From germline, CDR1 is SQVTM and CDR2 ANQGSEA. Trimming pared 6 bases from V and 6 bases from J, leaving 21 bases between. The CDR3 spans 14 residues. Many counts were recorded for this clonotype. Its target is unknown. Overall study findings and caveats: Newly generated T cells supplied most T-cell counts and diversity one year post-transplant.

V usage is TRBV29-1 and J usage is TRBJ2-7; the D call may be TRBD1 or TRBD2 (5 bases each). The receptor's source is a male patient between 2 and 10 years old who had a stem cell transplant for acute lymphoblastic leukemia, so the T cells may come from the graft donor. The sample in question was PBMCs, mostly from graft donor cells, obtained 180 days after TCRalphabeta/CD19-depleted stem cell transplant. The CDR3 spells CSVPIRVTGPEQYF. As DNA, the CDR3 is TGCAGCGTGCCCATCCGGGTCACGGGGCCCGAGCAGTACTTC.